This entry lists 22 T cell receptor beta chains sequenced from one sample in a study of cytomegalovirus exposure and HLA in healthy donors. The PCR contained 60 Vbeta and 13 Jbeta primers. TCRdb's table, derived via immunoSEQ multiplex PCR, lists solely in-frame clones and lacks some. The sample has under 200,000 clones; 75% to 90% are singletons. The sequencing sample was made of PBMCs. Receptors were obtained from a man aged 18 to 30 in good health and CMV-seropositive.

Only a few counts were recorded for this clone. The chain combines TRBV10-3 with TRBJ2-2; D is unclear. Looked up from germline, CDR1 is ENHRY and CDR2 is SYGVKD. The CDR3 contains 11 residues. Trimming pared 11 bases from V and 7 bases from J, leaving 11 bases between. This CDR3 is CAAHDSGELFF. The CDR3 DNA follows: TGTGCCGCCCACGATAGCGGGGAGCTGTTTTTT.

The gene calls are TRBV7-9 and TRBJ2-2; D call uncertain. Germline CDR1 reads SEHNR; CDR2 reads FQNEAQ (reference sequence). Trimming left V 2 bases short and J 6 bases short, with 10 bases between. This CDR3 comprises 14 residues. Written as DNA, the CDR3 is TGTGCCAGCAGCTTAAGAGTAATGGCCGGGGAGCTGTTTTTT. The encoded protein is CASSLRVMAGELFF.

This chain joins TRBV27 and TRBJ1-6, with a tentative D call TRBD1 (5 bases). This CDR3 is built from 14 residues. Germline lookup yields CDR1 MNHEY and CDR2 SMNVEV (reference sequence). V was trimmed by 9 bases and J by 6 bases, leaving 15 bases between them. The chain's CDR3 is CAREAGRANSPLHF. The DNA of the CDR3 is TGTGCCAGGGAAGCTGGCAGGGCTAATTCACCCCTCCACTTT.

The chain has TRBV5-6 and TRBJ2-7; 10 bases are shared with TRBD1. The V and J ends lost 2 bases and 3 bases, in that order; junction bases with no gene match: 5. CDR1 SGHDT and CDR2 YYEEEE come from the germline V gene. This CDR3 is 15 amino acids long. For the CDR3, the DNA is TGTGCCAGCAGCTTTGGGGGACAGGGGTACTACGAGCAGTACTTC. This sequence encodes CASSFGGQGYYEQYF.

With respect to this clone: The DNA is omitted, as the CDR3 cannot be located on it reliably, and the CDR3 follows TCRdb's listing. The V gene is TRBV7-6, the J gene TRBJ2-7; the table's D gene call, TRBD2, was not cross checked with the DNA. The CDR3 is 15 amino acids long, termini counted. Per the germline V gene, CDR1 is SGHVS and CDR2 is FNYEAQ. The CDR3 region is CASSSSEGRSYEQYF.

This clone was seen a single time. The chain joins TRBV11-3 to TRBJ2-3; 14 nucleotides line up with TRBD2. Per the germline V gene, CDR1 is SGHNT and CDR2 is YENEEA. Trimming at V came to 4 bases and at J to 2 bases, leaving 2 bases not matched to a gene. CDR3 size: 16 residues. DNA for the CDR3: TGTGCCAGCAGCTCGGGACTAGCGGGGGACACAGATACGCAGTATTTT. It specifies CASSSGLAGDTDTQYF.

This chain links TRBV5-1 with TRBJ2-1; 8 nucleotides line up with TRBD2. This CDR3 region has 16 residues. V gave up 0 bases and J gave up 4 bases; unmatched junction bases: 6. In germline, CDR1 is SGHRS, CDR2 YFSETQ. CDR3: CASSLVAGGVYNEQFF. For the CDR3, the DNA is TGCGCCAGCAGCTTGGTTGCCGGGGGGGTATACAATGAGCAGTTCTTC. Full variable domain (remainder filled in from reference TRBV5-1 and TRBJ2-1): KAGVTQTPRYLIKTRGQQVTLSCSPISGHRSVSWYQQTPGQGLQFLFEYFSETQRNKGNFPGRFSGRQFSNSRSEMNVSTLELGDSALYLCASSLVAGGVYNEQFFGPGTRLTVL.

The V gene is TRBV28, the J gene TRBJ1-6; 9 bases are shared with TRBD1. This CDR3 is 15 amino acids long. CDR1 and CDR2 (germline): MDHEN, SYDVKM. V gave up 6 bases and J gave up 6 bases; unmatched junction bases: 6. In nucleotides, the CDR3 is TGTGCCAGCAGGACAGGGGGTGGTGGTAATTCACCCCTCCACTTT. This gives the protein CASRTGGGGNSPLHF.

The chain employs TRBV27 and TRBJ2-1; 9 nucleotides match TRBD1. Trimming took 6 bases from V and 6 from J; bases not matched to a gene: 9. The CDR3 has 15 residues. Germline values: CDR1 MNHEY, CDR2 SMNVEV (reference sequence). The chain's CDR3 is CASSTAGTGINEQFF. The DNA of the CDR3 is TGTGCCAGCAGCACCGCCGGGACAGGGATCAATGAGCAGTTCTTC.

This CDR3 is CASSVGALAGAYNTQYF. The CDR3 DNA reads as TGTGCCAGCAGCGTAGGGGCTCTAGCGGGGGCCTATAATACGCAGTATTTT. The rearrangement links TRBV9 to TRBJ2-3; 10 bases align to TRBD2. The junction had 11 bases not matched to a gene; V was cut back by 0 bases and J by 7 bases. CDR1 is SGDLS, CDR2 YYNGEE, per germline. The CDR3 has 17 residues.

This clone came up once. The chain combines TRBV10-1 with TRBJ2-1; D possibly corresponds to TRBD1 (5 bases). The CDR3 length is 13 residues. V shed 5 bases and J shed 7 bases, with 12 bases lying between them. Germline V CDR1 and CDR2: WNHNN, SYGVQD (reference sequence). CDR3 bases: TGCGCCAGCAGTTCAGGAAAGGGGAATGAGCAGTTCTTC. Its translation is CASSSGKGNEQFF.

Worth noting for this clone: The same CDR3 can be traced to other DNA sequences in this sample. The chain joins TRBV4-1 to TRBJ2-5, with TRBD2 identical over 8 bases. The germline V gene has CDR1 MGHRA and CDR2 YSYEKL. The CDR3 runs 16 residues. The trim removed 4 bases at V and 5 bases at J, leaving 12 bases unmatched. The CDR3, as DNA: TGCGCCAGCAGCCCACCCACTAGCGGCCGGGGGGAGACCCAGTACTTC. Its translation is CASSPPTSGRGETQYF.

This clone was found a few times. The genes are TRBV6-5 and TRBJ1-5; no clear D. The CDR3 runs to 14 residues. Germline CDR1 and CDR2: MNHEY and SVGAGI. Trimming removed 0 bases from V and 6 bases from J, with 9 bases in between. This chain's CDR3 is CASSYSAVGQPQHF. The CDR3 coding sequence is TGTGCCAGCAGTTACTCGGCAGTTGGTCAGCCCCAGCATTTT.

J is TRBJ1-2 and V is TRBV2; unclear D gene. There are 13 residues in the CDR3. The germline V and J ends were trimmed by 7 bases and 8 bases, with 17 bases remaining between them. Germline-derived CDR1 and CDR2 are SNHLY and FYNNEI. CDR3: CASMANGSGGYTF. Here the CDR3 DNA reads TGTGCCAGCATGGCCAACGGTAGCGGCGGCTACACCTTC.

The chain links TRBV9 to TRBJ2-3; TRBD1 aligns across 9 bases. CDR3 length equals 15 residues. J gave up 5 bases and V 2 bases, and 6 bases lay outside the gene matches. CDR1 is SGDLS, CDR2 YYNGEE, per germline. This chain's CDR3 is CASSVPHRGLDTQYF. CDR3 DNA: TGTGCCAGCAGCGTTCCTCACAGGGGGCTAGATACGCAGTATTTT.

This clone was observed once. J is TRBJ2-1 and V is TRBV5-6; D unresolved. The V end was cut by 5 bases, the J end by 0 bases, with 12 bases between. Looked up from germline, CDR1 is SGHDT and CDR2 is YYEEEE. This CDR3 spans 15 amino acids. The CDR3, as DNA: TGTGCCAGCAGGTTAGGAGTAAGCTCCTACAATGAGCAGTTCTTC. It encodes CASRLGVSSYNEQFF.

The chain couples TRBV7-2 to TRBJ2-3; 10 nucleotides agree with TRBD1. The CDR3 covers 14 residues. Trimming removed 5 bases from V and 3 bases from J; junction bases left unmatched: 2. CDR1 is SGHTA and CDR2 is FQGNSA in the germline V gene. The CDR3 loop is CASSRDRGTDTQYF. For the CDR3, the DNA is TGTGCCAGCAGCCGGGACAGGGGTACAGATACGCAGTATTTT.

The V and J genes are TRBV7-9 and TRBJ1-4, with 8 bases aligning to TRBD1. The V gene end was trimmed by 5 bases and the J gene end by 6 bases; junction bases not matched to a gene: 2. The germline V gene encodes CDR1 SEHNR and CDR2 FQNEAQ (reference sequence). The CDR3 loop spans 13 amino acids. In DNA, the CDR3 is TGTGCCAGCAGCGACAGGGGCTATGAAAAACTGTTTTTT. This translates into CASSDRGYEKLFF.

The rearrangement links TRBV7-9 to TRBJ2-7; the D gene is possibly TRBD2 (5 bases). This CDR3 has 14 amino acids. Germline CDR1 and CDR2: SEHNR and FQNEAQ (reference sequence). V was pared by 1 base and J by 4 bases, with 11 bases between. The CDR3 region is CASSLGGKDYEQYF. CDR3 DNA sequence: TGTGCCAGCAGCTTAGGAGGGAAGGATTACGAGCAGTACTTC.

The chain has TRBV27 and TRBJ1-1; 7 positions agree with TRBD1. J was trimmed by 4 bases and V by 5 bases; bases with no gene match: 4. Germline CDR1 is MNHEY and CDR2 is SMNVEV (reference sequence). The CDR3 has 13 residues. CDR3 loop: CASSLNRGTEAFF. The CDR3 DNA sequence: TGTGCCAGCAGTCTAAACAGGGGCACTGAAGCTTTCTTT.

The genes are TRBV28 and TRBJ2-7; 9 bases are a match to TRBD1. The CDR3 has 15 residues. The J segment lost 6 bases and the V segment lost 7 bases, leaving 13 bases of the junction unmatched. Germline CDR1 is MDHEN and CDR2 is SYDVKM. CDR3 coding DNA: TGTGCCAGCACCAACCCCCGGGACAGGGTTTCCGAGCAGTACTTC. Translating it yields CASTNPRDRVSEQYF.

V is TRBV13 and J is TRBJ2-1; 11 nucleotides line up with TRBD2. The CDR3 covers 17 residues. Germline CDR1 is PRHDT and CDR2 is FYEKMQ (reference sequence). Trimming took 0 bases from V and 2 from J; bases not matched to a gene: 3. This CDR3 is CASSLGTSGATYNEQFF. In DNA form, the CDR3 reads TGTGCCAGCAGCTTAGGGACTAGCGGGGCGACCTACAATGAGCAGTTCTTC.